This is a list of T cell receptor beta chains from one sample in a study of tumor and adjacent non-tumor tissue in lung cancer. Using its own MiXCR run on the multiplex PCR reads, TCRdb lists one record per CDR3 protein. The top ten hold roughly 28% of the sample, which has around 66,000 distinct CDR3 sequences, 73% seen once. Specimen: lung tumor tissue. The receptor set was obtained from a man in his fifties or sixties with non-small cell lung cancer. Each CDR3 is given with its conserved first and last residue. A D gene is named only where the DNA matches it firmly. The listing skips clone size in some rows; elsewhere it reads once, few, many or a size class.

CDR3 protein,CDR3 DNA,J gene,D gene,clone size,V gene
CSAYTGGENTEAFF,TGCAGTGCTTATACAGGGGGCGAGAACACTGAAGCTTTCTTT,TRBJ1-1,TRBD1,many,TRBV20-1
CASSYCDSDLPYEQYF,TGCGCCAGCAGCTACTGCGACAGTGACCTCCCCTACGAACAGTACTTC,TRBJ2-7,.,.,TRBV5-1
CASSPRTGVGDREETQYF,TGTGCCAGCAGCCCTAGAACCGGGGTAGGGGACAGGGAAGAGACCCAGTACTTC,TRBJ2-5,TRBD1,.,TRBV7-9
CASNPIDREPGGTQYF,TGTGCCAGCAACCCTATCGATCGGGAGCCGGGAGGTACGCAGTATTTT,TRBJ2-3,TRBD2,.,TRBV5-4
CASSPSRDSIGGELLF,TGTGCTAGCAGCCCGTCCCGGGACAGTATCGGCGGGGAGCTGTTATTT,TRBJ2-2,.,few,TRBV11-3
CNVGTGIEKLIF,.,TRBJ1-4,.,once,TRBV29-1
CPGSLRGVPLYGYTF,TGTCCCGGCAGCTTAAGGGGGGTCCCCCTCTATGGCTACACCTTC,TRBJ1-2,.,.,TRBV13
CTSSYLVGTYNEQFF,TGTACCAGCAGCTACCTAGTGGGAACCTACAATGAGCAGTTCTTC,TRBJ2-1,.,.,TRBV11-1
CVSRTQGGYGYTF,TGTGTCAGCAGAACACAGGGGGGCTATGGCTACACCTTC,TRBJ1-2,TRBD1,.,TRBV6-5
CASSSRLADRADTQYF,TGTGCCAGCAGCTCCAGGCTAGCAGATAGAGCAGATACGCAGTATTTT,TRBJ2-3,.,few,TRBV11-3
CASSTYDEQSF,TGTGCCAGCAGTACGTACGATGAGCAGTCCTTC,TRBJ2-1,.,.,TRBV6-1
CAISFLVGDRQETQYF,TGTGCCATCAGCTTCCTAGTGGGAGACCGACAAGAGACCCAGTACTTC,TRBJ2-5,.,.,TRBV5-6
CASSDKSGTNVLTF,TGTGCCAGCAGTGACAAGTCTGGGACCAACGTCTTGACTTTC,TRBJ2-6,.,.,TRBV6-1
CASIGGNEWFF,TGTGCCAGCATAGGGGGCAATGAGTGGTTCTTC,TRBJ2-1,TRBD1,.,TRBV6-5
CSVHFGENTEVFF,TGCAGCGTCCACTTTGGGGAAAACACCGAAGTTTTCTTT,TRBJ1-1,.,.,TRBV29-1
CAWGRVGGAEETQYF,TGTGCCTGGGGTCGAGTAGGGGGGGCTGAAGAGACCCAGTACTTC,TRBJ2-5,.,few,TRBV30
CVIGSGGAIDTQYF,TGTGTCATCGGGTCAGGGGGCGCGATAGATACGCAGTATTTT,TRBJ2-3,TRBD1,.,TRBV10-3
CSVTDRGGNIIYF,TGCAGTGTCACGGACAGGGGTGGGAACATCATATATTTT,TRBJ1-3,TRBD1,.,TRBV29-1
CSADGETQYF,TGCAGCGCTGATGGAGAGACCCAGTATTTC,TRBJ2-5,.,once,TRBV29-1
CASSTSSTDAQYF,TGTGCCAGCAGCACTAGTAGCACAGATGCGCAGTATTTT,TRBJ2-3,.,.,TRBV5-6
CANSSGVADSTDSQYF,TGTGCCAACAGCTCCGGGGTAGCAGATAGCACAGATTCGCAGTATTTT,TRBJ2-3,.,.,TRBV11-3
CTSSDKGPYNHSDQPQHF,TGTACCAGCAGCGACAAAGGACCTTATAATCATAGCGATCAGCCCCAGCATTTT,TRBJ1-5,.,.,TRBV6-1